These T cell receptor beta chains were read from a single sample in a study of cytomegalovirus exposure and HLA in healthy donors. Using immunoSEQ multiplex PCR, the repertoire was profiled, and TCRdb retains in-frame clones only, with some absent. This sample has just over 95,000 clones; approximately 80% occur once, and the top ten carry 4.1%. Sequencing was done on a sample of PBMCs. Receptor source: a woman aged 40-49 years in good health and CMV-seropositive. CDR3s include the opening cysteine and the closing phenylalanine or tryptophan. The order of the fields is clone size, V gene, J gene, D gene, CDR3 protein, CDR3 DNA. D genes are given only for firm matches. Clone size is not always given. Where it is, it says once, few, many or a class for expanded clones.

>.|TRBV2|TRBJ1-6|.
CASMGQSKATLHF
TGTGCCAGCATGGGGCAGTCCAAGGCCACCCTCCACTTT
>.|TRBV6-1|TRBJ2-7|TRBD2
CATETSGSLGEQYF
TGTGCCACCGAGACTAGCGGGAGTCTTGGCGAGCAGTACTTC
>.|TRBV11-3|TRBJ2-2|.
CASSLRRMNTGELFF
TGTGCCAGCAGCTTACGGAGGATGAACACCGGGGAGCTGTTTTTT
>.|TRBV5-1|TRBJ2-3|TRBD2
CASRSGLAVTDTQYF
TGCGCCAGCAGATCGGGACTAGCGGTCACAGATACGCAGTATTTT
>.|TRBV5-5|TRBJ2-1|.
CASSSLRQAFTMNEQFF
TGTGCCAGCAGCTCACTTAGACAAGCCTTTACAATGAATGAGCAGTTCTTC
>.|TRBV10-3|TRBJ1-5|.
CAISNGGFFNQPQHF
TGTGCCATCAGCAACGGGGGATTCTTCAATCAGCCCCAGCATTTT
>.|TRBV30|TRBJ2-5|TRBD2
CAWNSGTYQETQYF
TGTGCCTGGAACAGCGGGACCTACCAAGAGACCCAGTACTTC
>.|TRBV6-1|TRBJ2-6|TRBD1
CASSGQGDGANVLTF
TGTGCCAGCAGTGGACAGGGGGACGGGGCCAACGTCCTGACTTTC
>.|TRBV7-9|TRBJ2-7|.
CASDLLEGPVEQYF
TGTGCCAGCGATCTTCTGGAGGGCCCCGTCGAGCAGTACTTC
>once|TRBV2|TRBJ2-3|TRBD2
CASTPSGRAPSTDTQYF
TGTGCCAGCACGCCTAGCGGGAGGGCCCCGAGCACAGATACGCAGTATTTT
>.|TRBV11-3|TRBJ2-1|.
CASSLNRGCQQFF
TGTGCCAGCAGCTTAAATCGGGGTTGCCAGCAGTTCTTC
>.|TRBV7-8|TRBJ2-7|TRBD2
CASSPTGTSGFYEQYF
TGTGCCAGCAGCCCCACCGGGACTAGCGGTTTCTACGAGCAGTACTTC
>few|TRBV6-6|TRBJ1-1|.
CASSPEVMNTEAFF
TGTGCCAGCAGCCCCGAGGTAATGAACACTGAAGCTTTCTTT
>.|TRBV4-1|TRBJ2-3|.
CASSQDLSRTDTQYF
TGCGCCAGCAGCCAAGATCTCTCGAGGACAGATACGCAGTATTTT
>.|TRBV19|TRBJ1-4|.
CASKRGGGTNEKLFF
TGTGCCAGTAAACGGGGCGGGGGAACTAATGAAAAACTGTTTTTT
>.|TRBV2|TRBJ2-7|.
CASSGQAYEQYF
TGTGCCAGCAGTGGACAGGCCTACGAGCAGTACTTC
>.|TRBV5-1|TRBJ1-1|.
CASSDGWNTEAFF
TGCGCCAGCAGCGACGGGTGGAACACTGAAGCTTTCTTT
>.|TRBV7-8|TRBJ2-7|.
CASSSHWPGLDSYEQYF
TGTGCCAGCAGCTCCCACTGGCCGGGACTCGACTCCTACGAGCAGTACTTC
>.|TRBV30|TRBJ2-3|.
CAWSRDVGTDTQYF
TGTGCCTGGAGTAGAGATGTTGGCACAGATACGCAGTATTTT
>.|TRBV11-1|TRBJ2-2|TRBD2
CASSWGLVGELFF
TGTGCCAGCAGCTGGGGACTAGTCGGGGAGCTGTTTTTT
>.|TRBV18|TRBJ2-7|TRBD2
CASSPTSGGAVEQYF
TGTGCCAGCTCACCAACTAGCGGGGGGGCAGTCGAGCAGTACTTC
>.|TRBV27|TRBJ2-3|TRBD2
CASSAALAGDTDTQYF
TGTGCCAGCAGTGCCGCACTAGCGGGAGATACAGATACGCAGTATTTT
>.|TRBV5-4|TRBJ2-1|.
CASSPRTASYNEQFF
TGTGCCAGCAGCCCCCGTACAGCTTCCTACAATGAGCAGTTCTTC
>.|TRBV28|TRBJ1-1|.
CASSFLGAGPMNTEAFF
TGTGCCAGCAGTTTTTTGGGAGCAGGACCGATGAACACTGAAGCTTTCTTT
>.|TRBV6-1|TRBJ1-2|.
CASPDKSYGYTF
TGTGCCAGCCCGGACAAGAGCTATGGCTACACCTTC
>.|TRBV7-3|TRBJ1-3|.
CASSREGTPGNTIYF
TGTGCCAGCAGTCGGGAAGGCACTCCTGGAAACACCATATATTTT
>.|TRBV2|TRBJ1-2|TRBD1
CASSEADRDSYGYTF
TGTGCCAGCAGTGAAGCGGACAGGGATAGCTATGGCTACACCTTC
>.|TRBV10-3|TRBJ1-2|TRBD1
CAIRDRDIDYGYTF
TGTGCCATCAGGGACAGGGACATTGACTATGGCTACACCTTC
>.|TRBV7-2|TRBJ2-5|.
CASSLAGPGIGYQETQYF
TGTGCCAGCAGCTTAGCGGGCCCGGGGATTGGGTACCAAGAGACCCAGTACTTC
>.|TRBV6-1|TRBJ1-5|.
CASKGGGTPQHF
TGTGCCAGCAAGGGGGGGGGCACTCCCCAGCATTTT
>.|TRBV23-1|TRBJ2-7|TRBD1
CASSQSGTVSYEQYF
TGCGCCAGCAGTCAATCCGGGACAGTCTCCTACGAGCAGTACTTC
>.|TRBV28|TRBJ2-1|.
CASSQTRVYEQFF
TGTGCCAGCAGTCAGACTAGAGTCTATGAGCAGTTCTTC
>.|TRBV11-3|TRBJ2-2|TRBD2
CASSLRPGGVNTGELFF
TGTGCCAGCAGCTTACGGCCGGGAGGGGTGAACACCGGGGAGCTGTTTTTT
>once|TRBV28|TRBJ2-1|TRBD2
CASRSGGTYNEQFF
TGTGCCAGCAGGAGCGGGGGAACCTACAATGAGCAGTTCTTC
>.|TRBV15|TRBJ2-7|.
CATSRDRGEGEQYF
TGTGCCACCAGCAGAGATAGGGGGGAGGGGGAGCAGTACTTC
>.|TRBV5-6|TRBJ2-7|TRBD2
CASSLRLAEYERYF
TGTGCCAGCAGCTTGAGACTAGCGGAATACGAGCGGTACTTC
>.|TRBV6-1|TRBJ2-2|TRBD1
CASRPDRGRGELFF
TGTGCCAGCAGACCGGACAGGGGGCGTGGGGAGCTGTTTTTT
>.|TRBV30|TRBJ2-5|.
CAWSVRQGTGWNF
TGTGCCTGGAGTGTACGTCAGGGGACCGGCTGGAACTTC
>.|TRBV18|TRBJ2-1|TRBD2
CASSSGLAGTRNEQFF
TGTGCCAGCTCATCAGGACTAGCGGGGACGCGCAATGAGCAGTTCTTC
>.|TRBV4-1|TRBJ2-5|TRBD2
CASSLIGTSGKETQYF
TGCGCCAGCAGCCTTATCGGGACTAGCGGGAAAGAGACCCAGTACTTC
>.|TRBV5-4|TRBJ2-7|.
CASSSGVSSYEQYF
TGTGCCAGCAGCTCCGGAGTTAGCTCCTACGAGCAGTACTTC
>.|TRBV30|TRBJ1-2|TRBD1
CAWSPGTGRSYGYTF
TGTGCCTGGAGCCCCGGGACAGGGCGATCCTATGGCTACACCTTC
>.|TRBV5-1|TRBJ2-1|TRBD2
CASSLDLAGGSQFF
TGCGCCAGCAGCTTGGACCTAGCGGGAGGTTCGCAGTTCTTC
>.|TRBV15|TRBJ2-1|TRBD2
CATSRPGLASYNEQFF
TGTGCCACCAGCAGGCCGGGACTAGCGTCCTACAATGAGCAGTTCTTC
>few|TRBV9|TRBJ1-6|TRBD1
CASSIEGQGNSPLHF
TGTGCCAGCAGCATAGAGGGACAGGGGAATTCACCCCTCCACTTT
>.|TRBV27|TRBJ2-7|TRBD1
CASSLRGHYEQYF
TGTGCCAGCAGTTTAAGGGGGCACTACGAGCAGTACTTC
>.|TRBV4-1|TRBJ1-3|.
CASSFDRGNTIYF
TGCGCCAGCAGCTTCGACAGGGGAAACACCATATATTTT
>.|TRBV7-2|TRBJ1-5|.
CASSRDSSNQPQHF
TGTGCCAGCAGCCGGGACTCTAGCAATCAGCCCCAGCATTTT
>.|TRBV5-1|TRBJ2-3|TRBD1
CASSRTTGGATDTQYF
TGCGCCAGCAGCCGGACTACAGGGGGCGCGACAGATACGCAGTATTTT
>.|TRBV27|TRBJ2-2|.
CASSRDFLNTGELFF
TGTGCCAGCAGCCGGGACTTTCTGAACACCGGGGAGCTGTTTTTT
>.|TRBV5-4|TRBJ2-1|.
CASSPRGLLLYNEQFF
TGTGCCAGCAGCCCCCGAGGACTCCTCCTCTACAATGAGCAGTTCTTC
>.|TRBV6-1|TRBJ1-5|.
CASSGNRVNQPQHF
TGTGCCAGCAGTGGAAACAGAGTCAATCAGCCCCAGCATTTT
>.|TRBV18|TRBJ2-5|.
CASSLPATETQYF
TGTGCCAGCTCGCTGCCAGCGACGGAGACCCAGTACTTC
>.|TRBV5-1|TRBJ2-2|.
CASSFPSEVALNTGELFF
TGCGCCAGCAGCTTCCCTTCCGAGGTGGCCTTGAACACCGGGGAGCTGTTTTTT